The 23 T cell receptor beta chains given below trace back to one sample, sequenced in a study of CD8 T cells in Susac syndrome. When the RNA was reverse transcribed, random hexamers were used with an input of about 0.5 to 1 ug. TCRdb re-called the immunoSEQ multiplex PCR reads with MiXCR, one entry per CDR3 protein. The repertoire holds over 130,000 distinct CDR3 sequences, with 95% as singletons. Sequencing was done on a sample of CD4+ T cells from PBMCs. The receptors here all came from a human donor with Susac syndrome.

The genes are TRBV11-1 and TRBJ2-7; unclear D gene. This CDR3 has 13 residues. From germline, CDR1 is SGHAT and CDR2 FQDESV (reference sequence). V lost 3 bases and J lost 7, with 13 bases in between. CDR3 bases: TGTGCCAGCAGCTTTGTTAGCACTGGGGAGCAGTACTTC. Its translation: CASSFVSTGEQYF.

The chain combines TRBV30 with TRBJ2-5; 8 bases fit TRBD2. The germline V gene encodes CDR1 GTSNPN and CDR2 SVGIG (reference sequence). This CDR3 comprises 15 residues. J lost 2 bases, V lost 2 bases, and 7 bases had no gene match. The CDR3 DNA sequence: TGTGCCTGGAGTCCCCGGACTAGCAAACAAGAGACCCAGTACTTC. This codes for CAWSPRTSKQETQYF. Variable domain in full (rest from reference TRBV30 and TRBJ2-5): SQTIHQWPATLVQPVGSPLSLECTVEGTSNPNLYWYRQAAGRGLQLLFYSVGIGQISSEVPQNLSASRPQDRQFILSSKKLLLSDSGFYLCAWSPRTSKQETQYFGPGTRLLVL.

V is TRBV9 and J is TRBJ2-2, with a possible D match to TRBD1 (6 bases). CDR1 SGDLS and CDR2 YYNGEE come from the germline V gene. V was shortened by 0 bases and J by 6 bases, with 15 bases between the two germline ends. The CDR3 consists of 16 residues. Here the CDR3 reads CASSVAPQGRAGELFF. The CDR3 DNA sequence: TGTGCCAGCAGCGTAGCTCCGCAGGGGCGGGCCGGGGAGCTGTTTTTT.

The chain uses TRBV19 and TRBJ1-1, with 9 bases fitting TRBD1. V gave up 7 bases and J gave up 1 base; unmatched junction bases: 4. The germline V gene encodes CDR1 LNHDA and CDR2 SQIVND (reference sequence). The length of the CDR3 is 14 residues. In DNA form, the CDR3 reads TGTGCCAGTACAATGGACAGGGGGAACACTGAAGCTTTCTTT. This gives the protein CASTMDRGNTEAFF.

This chain connects TRBV5-1 to TRBJ2-7, with 7 bases aligning to TRBD1. The V and J ends lost 4 bases and 3 bases, in that order; junction bases with no gene match: 4. This CDR3 has 13 amino acids. The V gene's germline CDR1 is SGHRS and CDR2 YFSETQ. CDR3 sequence: CASSIGQDYEQYF. In DNA form, the CDR3 reads TGCGCCAGCAGCATTGGACAGGACTACGAGCAGTACTTC. Using reference TRBV5-1 and TRBJ2-7 for the parts outside the CDR3, the full variable domain is KAGVTQTPRYLIKTRGQQVTLSCSPISGHRSVSWYQQTPGQGLQFLFEYFSETQRNKGNFPGRFSGRQFSNSRSEMNVSTLELGDSALYLCASSIGQDYEQYFGPGTRLTVT.

This clonotype was found once. This chain joins TRBV30 and TRBJ2-1; D remains ambiguous. This CDR3 comprises 12 residues. Trimming took 3 bases from V and 4 from J, leaving 7 bases between them. Per germline, CDR1 GTSNPN and CDR2 SVGIG (reference sequence). Here the CDR3 DNA reads TGTGCCTGGAGCGAGAATTACAATGAGCAGTTCTTC. Translation: CAWSENYNEQFF.

This chain uses TRBV21-1 with TRBJ2-7; the table names TRBD1, a call not compared with the DNA. TRBV21-1 is a recognized pseudogene. CDR3 length equals 14 residues. The CDR3 coding sequence is TGTGCCAGCCACGAACTTGGAGGGGGGGAAGAGCAGTACTTC. Translating it yields CASHELGGGEEQYF.

This clonotype was counted once. The chain is built from TRBV7-2 and TRBJ2-3; 8 positions match TRBD2. CDR3 length: 15 amino acids. Trimming cost V 3 bases and J 4 bases; bases outside gene matches: 6. From germline, CDR1 is SGHTA and CDR2 FQGNSA. CDR3 in DNA: TGTGCCAGCAGCTTTCTAACGGGAGGGGCAGATACGCAGTATTTT. Translation gives CASSFLTGGADTQYF.

This rearrangement joins TRBV19 to TRBJ2-7, with 7 bases lining up with TRBD1. Germline assignment: CDR1 LNHDA and CDR2 SQIVND (reference sequence). V lost 1 base to trimming and J lost 4 bases; unmatched junction nucleotides: 7. The CDR3 is made up of 15 amino acids. The CDR3 reads CASSIGGTAKYEQYF. The CDR3 nucleotides are TGTGCCAGTAGTATAGGTGGGACAGCCAAATACGAGCAGTACTTC.

The rearrangement links TRBV5-1 to TRBJ2-7; the D gene is possibly TRBD1 (6 bases). The CDR3 runs 15 residues. Trimming shortened V by 3 bases and J by 3 bases, and 16 bases separated the two germline ends. Germline V gene lookup returns CDR1 SGHRS and CDR2 YFSETQ. The CDR3 bases are TGCGCCAGCAGCTATCTACAGGGACGAGGCTACGAGCAGTACTTC. Protein: CASSYLQGRGYEQYF.

The chain couples TRBV20-1 to TRBJ2-7; possible D gene TRBD2, 7 bases. Germline V gene sequence: CDR1 DFQATT, CDR2 SNEGSKA (reference sequence). This CDR3 is built from 14 residues. Trimming shortened V by 5 bases and J by 2 bases, and 16 bases separated the two germline ends. In DNA, the CDR3 is TGCAGTGCTGACGGAGGGGGAGGGACCTACGAGCAGTACTTC. Residues: CSADGGGGTYEQYF.

The CDR3 protein is CTSSQENNEQFF. CDR3 sequence (DNA): TGCACCAGCAGCCAAGAAAACAATGAGCAGTTCTTC. This chain joins TRBV1 and TRBJ2-1. TRBV1 is recorded as a pseudogene. This CDR3 is 12 amino acids long.

V is TRBV30 and J is TRBJ2-1; tentatively, D is TRBD1 or TRBD2 (5 bases each). The V end lost 0 bases, the J end lost 6 bases, and 9 bases lay between the germline ends. CDR3 length: 13 amino acids. Germline lookup yields CDR1 GTSNPN and CDR2 SVGIG (reference sequence). The CDR3 loop reads CAWSVWGFNEQFF. The DNA for the CDR3 is TGTGCCTGGAGTGTATGGGGGTTCAATGAGCAGTTCTTC. The complete variable domain, with remaining parts taken from reference TRBV30 and TRBJ2-1, reads SQTIHQWPATLVQPVGSPLSLECTVEGTSNPNLYWYRQAAGRGLQLLFYSVGIGQISSEVPQNLSASRPQDRQFILSSKKLLLSDSGFYLCAWSVWGFNEQFFGPGTRLTVL.

The V gene is TRBV20-1, the J gene TRBJ1-2; D unclear. Trimming cost V 5 bases and J 2 bases, with 9 bases left between them. The CDR3 loop spans 12 amino acids. The germline V gene has CDR1 DFQATT and CDR2 SNEGSKA (reference sequence). CDR3 nucleotides: TGCAGTGCTCCGGACCAAAACTATGGCTACACCTTC. Translating it yields CSAPDQNYGYTF.

This rearrangement joins TRBV3-1 to TRBJ2-2; D not certain. The CDR3 sequence is 13 residues long. Germline loops: CDR1 LGHDT, CDR2 YNNKEL (reference sequence). V lost 3 bases, J lost 4 bases, and 6 bases lay in between. The CDR3 DNA is TGTGCCAGCAGCCAGGTGGCCACCGGGGAGCTGTTTTTT. Its protein is CASSQVATGELFF.

V is TRBV29-1 and J is TRBJ1-5; D is perhaps TRBD1 (5 bases). V dropped 6 bases and J dropped 11 bases, with 20 bases sitting between them. Germline V gives CDR1 SQVTM, CDR2 ANQGSEA. The CDR3 has 13 residues. CDR3 bases: TGCAGCGTAGGGTGGGGGGACGATTCAGCCCAGCATTTT. This encodes CSVGWGDDSAQHF.

The chain couples TRBV7-2 to TRBJ2-5, with 10 bases fitting TRBD1. J lost 4 bases, V lost 1 base, and 3 bases had no gene match. CDR1 is SGHTA and CDR2 is FQGNSA in the germline V gene. The CDR3 runs to 15 residues. The CDR3 nucleotides are TGTGCCAGCAGCTTAGGACAGGGGGCCCGAGAGACCCAGTACTTC. Its translation is CASSLGQGARETQYF.

This clonotype showed up just once. Written as DNA, the CDR3 is TGCGCCAGCAGCCAAGGGGAAACTAGCGGGAGGGCCACAGATACGCAGTATTTT. Translating gives CASSQGETSGRATDTQYF. The chain has TRBV4-3 and TRBJ2-3; 13 nucleotides align to TRBD2. Looked up from germline, CDR1 is LGHNA and CDR2 is YSLEER. V lost 1 base to trimming and J lost 2 bases; unmatched junction nucleotides: 6. This CDR3 has 18 residues.

V usage is TRBV20-1 and J usage is TRBJ2-5, with TRBD2 matching over 7 bases. The CDR3 length is 13 residues. Germline V CDR1 and CDR2: DFQATT, SNEGSKA (reference sequence). J was trimmed by 2 bases and V by 6 bases; bases with no gene match: 6. The CDR3 DNA reads as TGCAGTGCAGACCTAGCGGCTCAAGAGACCCAGTACTTC. Amino acid sequence: CSADLAAQETQYF.

The gene calls are TRBV20-1 and TRBJ1-2; TRBD1 is a possible D gene (6 bases). Germline loops: CDR1 DFQATT, CDR2 SNEGSKA (reference sequence). This CDR3 comprises 12 residues. V lost 5 bases and J lost 3, with 10 bases in between. CDR3: CSAYRVDYGYTF. In nucleotides, the CDR3 is TGCAGTGCTTACAGGGTGGACTATGGCTACACCTTC.

The chain combines TRBV7-8 with TRBJ2-1, with D unclear. The V end was cut by 1 base, the J end by 2 bases, with 9 bases between. The CDR3 extends over 15 amino acids. Looked up from germline, CDR1 is SGHVS and CDR2 is FQNEAQ. The CDR3 bases are TGTGCCAGCAGCTTAGTTCGGTTAGCCTACAATGAGCAGTTCTTC. This codes for CASSLVRLAYNEQFF.

The chain has TRBV20-1 and TRBJ1-1; no clear D. CDR1 is DFQATT and CDR2 is SNEGSKA in the germline V gene (reference sequence). This CDR3 has 13 amino acids. Between the trimmed V and J ends, which lost 0 bases and 5 bases, there was a span of 10 bases. CDR3 sequence reads: CSARDRGRTEAFF. The CDR3 coding sequence is TGCAGTGCTAGAGATCGAGGGAGAACTGAAGCTTTCTTT.

The V call is TRBV30, the J call TRBJ1-6; 8 bases align to TRBD1. Germline-derived CDR1 and CDR2 are GTSNPN and SVGIG (reference sequence). The J segment lost 6 bases and the V segment lost 4 bases, leaving 5 bases of the junction unmatched. The CDR3 consists of 14 residues. CDR3 in DNA: TGTGCCTGGACTTGGACAGGGCCTAATTCACCCCTCCACTTT. Its protein is CAWTWTGPNSPLHF.